A single T cell receptor (beta chain) is shown here with its context. Its specificity is unknown. This sample is part of a study of cytomegalovirus exposure and HLA in healthy donors. Whole-study results and caveats: Cytomegalovirus association was listed for 170 or so TCR beta chains.

13 Jbeta primers and 60 Vbeta primers were used for the PCR. The method was immunoSEQ multiplex PCR; TCRdb's version includes in-frame clones alone and lacks a portion of them. The table records 150,000 to 200,000 clones, approximately 79% of them present only once. Looked up from germline, CDR1 is SGHRS and CDR2 is YFSETQ. V lost 2 bases and J lost 2, with 13 bases in between. This CDR3 contains 15 residues. The chain recombines TRBV5-1 with TRBJ1-1, with D unclear. Material: PBMCs. This sequence originates from a man aged 50 to 60 in good health and CMV-seropositive. This CDR3 is CASSLTDQFNTEAFF. The CDR3 coding sequence is TGCGCCAGCAGCTTAACAGACCAGTTTAACACTGAAGCTTTCTTT.